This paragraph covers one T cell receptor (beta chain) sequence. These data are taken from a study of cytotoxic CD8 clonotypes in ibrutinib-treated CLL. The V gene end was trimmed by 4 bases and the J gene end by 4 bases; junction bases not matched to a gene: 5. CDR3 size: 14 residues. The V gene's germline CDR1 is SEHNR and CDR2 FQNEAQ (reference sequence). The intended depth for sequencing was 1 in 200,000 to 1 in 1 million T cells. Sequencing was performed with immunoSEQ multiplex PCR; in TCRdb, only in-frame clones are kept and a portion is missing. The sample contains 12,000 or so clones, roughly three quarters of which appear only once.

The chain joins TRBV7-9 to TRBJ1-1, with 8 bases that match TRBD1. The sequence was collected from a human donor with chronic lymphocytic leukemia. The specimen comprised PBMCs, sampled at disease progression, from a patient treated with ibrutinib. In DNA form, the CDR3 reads TGTGCCAGCAGCTCTCAGGGGGCGGGCACTGAAGCTTTCTTT. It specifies CASSSQGAGTEAFF.